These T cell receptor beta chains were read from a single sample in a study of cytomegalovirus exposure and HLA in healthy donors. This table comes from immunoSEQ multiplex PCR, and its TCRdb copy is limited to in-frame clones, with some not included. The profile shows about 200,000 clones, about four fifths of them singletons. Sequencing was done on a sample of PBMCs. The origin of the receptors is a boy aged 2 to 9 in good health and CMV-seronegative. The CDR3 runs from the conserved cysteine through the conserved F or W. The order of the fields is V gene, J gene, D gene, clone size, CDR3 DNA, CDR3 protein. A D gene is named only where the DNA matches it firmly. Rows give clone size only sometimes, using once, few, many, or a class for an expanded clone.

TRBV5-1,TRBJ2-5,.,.,TGCGCCAGCAGCTTGCCCGGGGGCCAAGAGACCCAGTACTTC,CASSLPGGQETQYF
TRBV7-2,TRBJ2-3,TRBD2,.,TGTGCCAGCAGGTTTAGCGGGGGGGCCGGAGATACGCAGTATTTT,CASRFSGGAGDTQYF
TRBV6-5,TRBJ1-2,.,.,TGTGCCAGCAGGAGGGGGGGCTATGGCTACACCTTC,CASRRGGYGYTF
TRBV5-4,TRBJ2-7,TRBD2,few,TGTGCCAGCAGCCGGACTAGCGGGGCTAAAGGCTCCTACGAGCAGTACTTC,CASSRTSGAKGSYEQYF
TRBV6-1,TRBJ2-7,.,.,TGTGCCAGCAGTGAATGGCCCCTGGTTGGCAACGAGCAGTACTTC,CASSEWPLVGNEQYF
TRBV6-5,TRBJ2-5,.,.,TGTGCCAGCAGTCCCAATCAAGAGACCCAGTACTTC,CASSPNQETQYF
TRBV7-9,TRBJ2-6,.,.,TGTGCCAGCACCCCTGGGGGGACTGGGGCCAACGTCCTGACTTTC,CASTPGGTGANVLTF
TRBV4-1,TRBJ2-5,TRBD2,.,TGCGCCAGCAGCCAGCTACTAGCGGGGGGCCGAGAGACCCAGTACTTC,CASSQLLAGGRETQYF
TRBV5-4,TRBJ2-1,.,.,TGTGCCAGCAGCTTGGAGGGAGCCCTCTACAATGAGCAGTTCTTC,CASSLEGALYNEQFF
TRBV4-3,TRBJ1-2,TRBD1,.,TGCGCCAGCAGCCAAGATCGAACAGGGGGCAGGTATGGCTACACCTTC,CASSQDRTGGRYGYTF
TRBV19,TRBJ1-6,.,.,TGTGCCAGTCTAGCGGGGGAAGGTAATTCACCCCTCCACTTT,CASLAGEGNSPLHF
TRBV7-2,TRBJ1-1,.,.,TGTGCCAGCAGCTTCGGGATAGGGATGAACACTGAAGCTTTCTTT,CASSFGIGMNTEAFF
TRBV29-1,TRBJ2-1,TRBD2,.,TGCAGCGGGACTAGCGGGGGGTCAAATGAGCAGTTCTTC,CSGTSGGSNEQFF
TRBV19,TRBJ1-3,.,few,TGTGCCAGTACCGGGTCGAGCTCTGGAAACACCATATATTTT,CASTGSSSGNTIYF
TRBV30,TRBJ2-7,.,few,TGTGCCTGGAGTGTAGGGGGTGGGGAGCAGTACTTC,CAWSVGGGEQYF
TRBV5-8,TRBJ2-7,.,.,TGTGCCAGCAGCTTGTCCTATAGTATCTACGAGCAGTACTTC,CASSLSYSIYEQYF
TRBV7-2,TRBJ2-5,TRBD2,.,TGTGCCAGCAGCTTCGGCCGACTAGCGGGAGAGACCCAGTACTTC,CASSFGRLAGETQYF
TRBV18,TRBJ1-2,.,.,TGTGCCAGCTCACAGGGAGACAACTATGGCTACACCTTC,CASSQGDNYGYTF
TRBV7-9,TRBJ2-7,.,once,TGTGCCAGCAGCCCCCTGACAGGTGCCTACGAGCAGTACTTC,CASSPLTGAYEQYF
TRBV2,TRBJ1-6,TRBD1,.,TGTGCCAGCAGTGGGACAGGGGATGGGAATTCACCCCTCCACTTT,CASSGTGDGNSPLHF
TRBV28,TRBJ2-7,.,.,TGTGCCAGCAGTTTAGGCGGCGGTCCCTACGAGCAGTACTTC,CASSLGGGPYEQYF
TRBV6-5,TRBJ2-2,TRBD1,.,TGTGCCAGCAGTTACTCGAACCAGGGGGCCACCGGGGAGCTGTTTTTT,CASSYSNQGATGELFF
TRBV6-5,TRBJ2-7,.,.,TGTACCAGCAGTGGAACAGGACGGTACGAGCAGTACTTC,CTSSGTGRYEQYF
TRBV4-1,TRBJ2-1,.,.,TGCGCCAGCAGCCAACTTATCGCGGGGTCTACCTACAATGAGCAGTTCTTC,CASSQLIAGSTYNEQFF
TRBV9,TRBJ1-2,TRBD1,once,TGTGCCAGCAGCGCCGCCGAAGGTCCAGTACAGGGGGACTATGGCTACACCTTC,CASSAAEGPVQGDYGYTF
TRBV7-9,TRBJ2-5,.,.,TGTGCCAGCAGCCGGGACTCACGACGAGGGACCCAGTACTTC,CASSRDSRRGTQYF
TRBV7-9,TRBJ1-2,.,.,TGTGCCAGCAGCTTAGCGAGTGGCTACACCTTC,CASSLASGYTF
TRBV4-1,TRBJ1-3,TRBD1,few,TGCGCCAGCAGCCACGACAGGGGGCGAAACACCATATATTTT,CASSHDRGRNTIYF
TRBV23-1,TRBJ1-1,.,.,TGCGCCGGCCCATTTATTTTCCACAGGGAGGGGTGTACTGAAGCTTTCTTT,CAGPFIFHREGCTEAFF
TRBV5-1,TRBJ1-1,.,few,TGCGCCAGCAGCTTGGCGGGAAATACTGAAGCTTTCTTT,CASSLAGNTEAFF
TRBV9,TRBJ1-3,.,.,TGTGCCAGCAGCACCACGTACAGGTCCTCTGAGGGAAACACCATATATTTT,CASSTTYRSSEGNTIYF
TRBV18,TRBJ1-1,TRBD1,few,TGTGCCAGCTCCCGACAGGGAAACACTGAAGCTTTCTTT,CASSRQGNTEAFF
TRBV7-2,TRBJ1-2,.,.,TGTGCCAGCAGCTTAGGGGGCACAGCCTATGGCTACACCTTC,CASSLGGTAYGYTF
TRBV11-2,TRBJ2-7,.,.,TGTGCCAGCAGCTTAGTTGGAGGGTCGACCTACGAGCAGTACTTC,CASSLVGGSTYEQYF
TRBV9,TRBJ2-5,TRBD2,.,TGTGCCAGCAGCGTACGGGGGGGCCTGGAAGAGACCCAGTACTTC,CASSVRGGLEETQYF
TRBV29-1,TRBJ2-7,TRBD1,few,TGCAGCTTTAAAACAGGGGGCCGAAGATCCTACGAGCAGTACTTC,CSFKTGGRRSYEQYF
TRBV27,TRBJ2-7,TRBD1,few,TGTGCCAGCAGGTTGACAGGGAACGGCGAGCAGTACTTC,CASRLTGNGEQYF
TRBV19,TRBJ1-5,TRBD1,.,TGTGCCAGTAGTCACAGGGGTGTCAATCAGCCCCAGCATTTT,CASSHRGVNQPQHF
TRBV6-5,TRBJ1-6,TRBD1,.,TGTGCCAGCAGTTACGGGACAGTTTCACCCCTCCACTTT,CASSYGTVSPLHF
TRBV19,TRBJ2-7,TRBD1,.,TGTGCCAGTACAACAGGGGGCTTTTACGGCGAGCAGTACTTC,CASTTGGFYGEQYF
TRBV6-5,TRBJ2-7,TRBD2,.,TGTGCCAGCAGCTTGAGCGGGGGAGGGCATTACGAGCAGTACTTC,CASSLSGGGHYEQYF
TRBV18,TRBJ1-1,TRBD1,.,TGTGCCAGCTCACCACCGACGAACAGGGGAACTAACACTGAAGCTTTCTTT,CASSPPTNRGTNTEAFF
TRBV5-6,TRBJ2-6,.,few,TGTGCCAGCAGGTTCACAGGTCCCGCCAACGTCCTGACTTTC,CASRFTGPANVLTF
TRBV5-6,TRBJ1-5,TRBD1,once,TGTGCCAGCAGCTCCAAATACTACGGACAGGACAATCAGCCCCAGCATTTT,CASSSKYYGQDNQPQHF
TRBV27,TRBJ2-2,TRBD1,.,TGTGCCAGCAGACCGGGACAGGGATACAGGGAGCTGTTTTTT,CASRPGQGYRELFF
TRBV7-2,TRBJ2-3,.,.,TGTGCCAGCAGCAGGACTATTGGCACAGATACGCAGTATTTT,CASSRTIGTDTQYF
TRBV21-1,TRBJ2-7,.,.,TGTGCCAGCCCGAAAGGGGGGGGGTCCTACGAGCAGTACTTC,CASPKGGGSYEQYF
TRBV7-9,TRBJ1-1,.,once,TGTGCCAGCAGCTCTGGTACAGGTAACACTGAAGCTTTCTTT,CASSSGTGNTEAFF
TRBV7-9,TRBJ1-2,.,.,TGTGCCAGCAGCTTATCGGGGGGGCCGAATGGCTACACCTTC,CASSLSGGPNGYTF
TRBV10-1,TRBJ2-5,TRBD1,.,TGCGCCAGCAGCCAAGACAGGGTCGGGGAAGAGACCCAGTACTTC,CASSQDRVGEETQYF
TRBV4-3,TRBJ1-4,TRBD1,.,TGCGCCAGCAGCCAAGAGCTACCGGGACAGGCCACAACTAATGATGAAAAACTGTTTTTT,CASSQELPGQATTNDEKLFF
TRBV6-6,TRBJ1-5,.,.,TGTGCCAGCAGTCAGTGGAGGGATCAGCCCCAGCATTTT,CASSQWRDQPQHF